A selection of T cell receptor beta chains follows, all from one sample in a study of cytomegalovirus exposure and HLA in healthy donors. Using immunoSEQ multiplex PCR, the repertoire was profiled, and TCRdb retains in-frame clones only, with some absent. The data show 150,000 to 200,000 clones, roughly 86% seen once. The sample was PBMCs. The source is a young man in good health and CMV-seropositive. The CDR3 runs from the conserved cysteine through the conserved F or W. The D gene is left open where the match is weak. The listing skips clone size in some rows; elsewhere it reads once, few, many or a size class.

>TRBV11-3|-|TRBJ2-1|-
TGTGCCAGCAGCCGCGGACAGCAAGTTGGCAATGAGCAGTTCTTC
CASSRGQQVGNEQFF
>TRBV5-6|-|TRBJ2-2|TRBD1
TGTGCCAGCTTGACAGGGGGTCGGGTCACCGGGGAGCTGTTTTTT
CASLTGGRVTGELFF
>TRBV18|-|TRBJ1-1|-
TGTGCCAGCTCACCGCAGGGGAGAACTGAAGCTTTCTTT
CASSPQGRTEAFF
>TRBV4-3|-|TRBJ2-5|-
TGCGCCAGCAGCCCCGACAGTTGGGAGACCCAGTACTTC
CASSPDSWETQYF
>TRBV5-1|-|TRBJ2-5|TRBD1
TGCGCCAGCAGCAACAGGGGGCAGGGGACCCAGTACTTC
CASSNRGQGTQYF
>TRBV18|-|TRBJ2-7|TRBD1
TGTGCCAGCTCACCCGGACAGGGGGCGTTCTACGAGCAGTACTTC
CASSPGQGAFYEQYF
>TRBV4-2|-|TRBJ2-2|-
TGTGCCAGCAGCCCCCAGGGAACCGGGGAGCTGTTTTTT
CASSPQGTGELFF
>TRBV30|-|TRBJ2-3|-
TGTGCCTGGGCGGGCGGTAGCGGAGACACAGATACGCAGTATTTT
CAWAGGSGDTDTQYF
>TRBV6-6|-|TRBJ1-5|-
TGTGCCAGCAGTTACAGATCCAGGGTTCAGCCCCAGCATTTT
CASSYRSRVQPQHF
>TRBV29-1|few|TRBJ2-5|TRBD2
TGCAGCGTTGAGGTGCTAGCGGGAGGGAGAGAGACCCAGTACTTC
CSVEVLAGGRETQYF
>TRBV28|-|TRBJ1-2|TRBD1
TGTGCCAGCAGTCCGACACTGGGACAGGGTTCGTATGGCTACACCTTC
CASSPTLGQGSYGYTF